The clone carrying this TCR beta chain was seen more than once but under ten times. The antigen remains undetermined. These data come from a study of early stage breast cancer tumors. Study-level background: Invasive lobular carcinomas made up about 30% of the 12 ER+/PR+/HER2- tumors.

Study conclusions and caveats: Most shared enriched TCRB sequences were commonly generated ones.

V lost 3 bases to trimming and J lost 2 bases, with 11 bases between them. Germline CDR1 is LNHDA and CDR2 is SQIVND (reference sequence). The CDR3 runs 15 residues. Each sample had two DNA replicates, roughly 0.5 ug blood or about 1.5 ug tissue. Some clones are missing from TCRdb's copy, which holds only in-frame ones; the method was immunoSEQ multiplex PCR. Of approximately 52,000 clones listed, about 83% are singletons. Sample: blood. This receptor was taken from a person between 50 and 60 years old with breast cancer. The V gene is TRBV19, the J gene TRBJ1-5, with D hard to call. CDR3 nucleotide sequence: TGTGCCAGTAGTATCCGGCAGGCGGGCAATCAGCCCCAGCATTTT. It encodes CASSIRQAGNQPQHF.